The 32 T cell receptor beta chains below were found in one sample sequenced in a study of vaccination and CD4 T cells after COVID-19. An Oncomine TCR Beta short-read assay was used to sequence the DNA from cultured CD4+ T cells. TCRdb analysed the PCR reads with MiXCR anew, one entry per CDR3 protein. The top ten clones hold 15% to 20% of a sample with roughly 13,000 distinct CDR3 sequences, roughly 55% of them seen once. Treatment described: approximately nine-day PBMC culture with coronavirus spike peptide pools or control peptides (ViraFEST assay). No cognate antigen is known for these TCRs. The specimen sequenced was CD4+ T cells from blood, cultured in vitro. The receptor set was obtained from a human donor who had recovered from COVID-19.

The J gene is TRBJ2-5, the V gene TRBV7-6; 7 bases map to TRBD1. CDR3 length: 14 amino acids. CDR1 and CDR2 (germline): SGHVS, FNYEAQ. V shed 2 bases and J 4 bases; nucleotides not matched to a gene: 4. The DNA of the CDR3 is TGTGCCAGCAGCTTAAATCCAGGGGGAGAGACCCAGTACTTC. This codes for CASSLNPGGETQYF.

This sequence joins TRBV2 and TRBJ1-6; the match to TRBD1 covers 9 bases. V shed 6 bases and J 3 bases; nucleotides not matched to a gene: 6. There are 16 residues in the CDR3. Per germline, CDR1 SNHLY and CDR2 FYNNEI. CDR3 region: CASRDRGLLYNSPLHF. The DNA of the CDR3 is TGTGCCAGCAGGGACAGGGGCCTCCTCTATAATTCACCCCTCCACTTT.

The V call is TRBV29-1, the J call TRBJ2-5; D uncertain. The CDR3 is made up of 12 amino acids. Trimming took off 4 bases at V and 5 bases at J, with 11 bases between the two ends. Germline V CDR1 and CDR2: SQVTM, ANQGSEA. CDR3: CSVGVSLETQYF. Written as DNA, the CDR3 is TGCAGCGTTGGTGTTAGCTTGGAGACCCAGTACTTC.

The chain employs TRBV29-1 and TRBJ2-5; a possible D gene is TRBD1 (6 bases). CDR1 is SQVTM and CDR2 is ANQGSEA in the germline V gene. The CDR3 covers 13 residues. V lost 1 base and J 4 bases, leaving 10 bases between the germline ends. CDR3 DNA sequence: TGCAGCGTTGAAGGGCAGGGGCCAGAGACCCAGTACTTC. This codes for CSVEGQGPETQYF.

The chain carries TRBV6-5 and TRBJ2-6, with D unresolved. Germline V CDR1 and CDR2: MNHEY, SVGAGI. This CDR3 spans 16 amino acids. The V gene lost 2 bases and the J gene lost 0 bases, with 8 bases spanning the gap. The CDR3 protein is CASSYGLSSGANVLTF. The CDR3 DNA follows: TGTGCCAGCAGTTACGGGTTGAGCTCTGGGGCCAACGTCCTGACTTTC.

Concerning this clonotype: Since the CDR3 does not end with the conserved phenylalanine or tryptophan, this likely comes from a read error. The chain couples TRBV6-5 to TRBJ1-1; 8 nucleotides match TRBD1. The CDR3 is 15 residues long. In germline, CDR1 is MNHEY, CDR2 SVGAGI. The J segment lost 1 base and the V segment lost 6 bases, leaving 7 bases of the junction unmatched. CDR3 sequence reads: CASSYGQGTNTEAFL. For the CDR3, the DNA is TGTGCCAGCAGCTACGGACAGGGAACGAACACTGAAGCTTTCTTA.

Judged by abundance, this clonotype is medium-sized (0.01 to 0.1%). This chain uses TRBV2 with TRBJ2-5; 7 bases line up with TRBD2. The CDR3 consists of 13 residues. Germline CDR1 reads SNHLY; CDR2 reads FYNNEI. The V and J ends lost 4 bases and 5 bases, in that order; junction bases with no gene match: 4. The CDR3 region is CASSGTRTETQYF. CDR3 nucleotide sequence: TGTGCCAGCAGTGGGACTAGGACGGAGACCCAGTACTTC.

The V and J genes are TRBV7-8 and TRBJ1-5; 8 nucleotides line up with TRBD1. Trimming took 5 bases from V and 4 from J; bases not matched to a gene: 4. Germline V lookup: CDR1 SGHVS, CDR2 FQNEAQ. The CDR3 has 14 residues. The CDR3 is CASSPDRGNQPQHF. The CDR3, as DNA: TGTGCCAGCAGCCCAGACAGGGGTAATCAGCCCCAGCATTTT.

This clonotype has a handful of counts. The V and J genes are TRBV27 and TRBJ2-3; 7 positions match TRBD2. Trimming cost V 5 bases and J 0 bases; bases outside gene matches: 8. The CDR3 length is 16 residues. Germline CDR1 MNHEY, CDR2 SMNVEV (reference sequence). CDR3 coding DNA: TGTGCCAGCAGTCATCAGCGGGACCCCAGCACAGATACGCAGTATTTT. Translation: CASSHQRDPSTDTQYF.

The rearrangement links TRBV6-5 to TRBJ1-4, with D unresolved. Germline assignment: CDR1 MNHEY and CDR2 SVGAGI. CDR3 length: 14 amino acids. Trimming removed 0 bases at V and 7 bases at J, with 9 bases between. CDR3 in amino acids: CASSYSTASEKLFF. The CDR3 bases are TGTGCCAGCAGTTACTCGACCGCTAGTGAAAAACTGTTTTTT.

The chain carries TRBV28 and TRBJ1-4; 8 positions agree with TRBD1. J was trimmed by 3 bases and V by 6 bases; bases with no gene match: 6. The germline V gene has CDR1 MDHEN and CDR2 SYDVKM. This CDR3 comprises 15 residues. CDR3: CASRLTGASNEKLFF. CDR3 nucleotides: TGTGCCAGCAGACTGACAGGGGCATCTAATGAAAAACTGTTTTTT.

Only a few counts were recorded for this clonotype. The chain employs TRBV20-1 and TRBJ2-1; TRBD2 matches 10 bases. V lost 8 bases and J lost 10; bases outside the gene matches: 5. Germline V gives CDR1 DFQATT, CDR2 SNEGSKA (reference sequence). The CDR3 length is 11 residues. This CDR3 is CSLDSGREQFF. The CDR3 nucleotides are TGCAGTCTTGATAGCGGGAGGGAGCAGTTCTTC.

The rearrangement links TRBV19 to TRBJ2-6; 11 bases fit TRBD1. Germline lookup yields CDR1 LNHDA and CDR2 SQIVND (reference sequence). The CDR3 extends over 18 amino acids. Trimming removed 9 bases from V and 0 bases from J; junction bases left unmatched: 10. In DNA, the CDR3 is TGTGCCAGCCGGGACAGGGGGACCGACAGCTCTGGGGCCAACGTCCTGACTTTC. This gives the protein CASRDRGTDSSGANVLTF.

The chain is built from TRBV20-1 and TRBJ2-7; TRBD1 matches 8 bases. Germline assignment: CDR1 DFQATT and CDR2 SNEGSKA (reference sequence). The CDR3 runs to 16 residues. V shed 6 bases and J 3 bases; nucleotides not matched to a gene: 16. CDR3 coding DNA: TGCAGTGCAAGGCCGACAGGGGTTCTGGTTAGCTACGAGCAGTACTTC. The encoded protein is CSARPTGVLVSYEQYF.

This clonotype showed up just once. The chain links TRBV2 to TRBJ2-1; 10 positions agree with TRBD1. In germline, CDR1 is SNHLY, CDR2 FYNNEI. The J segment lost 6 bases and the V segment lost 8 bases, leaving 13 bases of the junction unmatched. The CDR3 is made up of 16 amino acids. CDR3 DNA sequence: TGTGCCAGCTTGGGAGGGAACCGGGACAGGGGCAATGAGCAGTTCTTC. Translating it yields CASLGGNRDRGNEQFF.

CDR3 loop: CSARDLAGDTGELFF. The CDR3 coding sequence is TGCAGTGCTAGAGATCTAGCGGGAGACACCGGGGAGCTGTTTTTT. The rearrangement uses TRBV20-1 and TRBJ2-2; 10 bases align to TRBD2. V trimming: 0 bases; J trimming: 3 bases; junction bases outside the gene matches: 1. The CDR3 is 15 residues long. Per the germline V gene, CDR1 is DFQATT and CDR2 is SNEGSKA (reference sequence).

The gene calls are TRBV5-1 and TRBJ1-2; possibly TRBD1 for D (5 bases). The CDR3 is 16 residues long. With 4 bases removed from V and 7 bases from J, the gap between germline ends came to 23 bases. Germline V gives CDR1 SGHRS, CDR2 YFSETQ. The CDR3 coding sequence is TGCGCCAGCAGCCAGGGATCGGCTCTCTCTATTACTGGCTACACCTTC. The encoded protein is CASSQGSALSITGYTF.

The CDR3 bases are TGTGCCAGCAGCGGACTAGCGGGAGGGGAAGAGACCCAGTACTTC. Protein: CASSGLAGGEETQYF. The rearrangement links TRBV2 to TRBJ2-5; 15 nucleotides line up with TRBD2. Germline values: CDR1 SNHLY, CDR2 FYNNEI. V lost 6 bases to trimming and J lost 3 bases; unmatched junction nucleotides: 2. The CDR3 extends over 15 amino acids.

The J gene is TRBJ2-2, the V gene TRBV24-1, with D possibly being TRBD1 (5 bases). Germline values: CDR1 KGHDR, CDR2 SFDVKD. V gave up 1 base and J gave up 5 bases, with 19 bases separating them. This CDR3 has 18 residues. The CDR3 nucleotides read TGTGCCACCAGTGATTTAAGTCCCCTGTCAGGGAAAACCGGGGAGCTGTTTTTT. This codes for CATSDLSPLSGKTGELFF.

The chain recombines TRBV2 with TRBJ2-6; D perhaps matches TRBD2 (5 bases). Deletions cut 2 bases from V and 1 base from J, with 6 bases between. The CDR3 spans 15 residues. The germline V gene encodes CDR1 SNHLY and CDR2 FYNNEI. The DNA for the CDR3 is TGTGCCAGCAGTGAACGGGGTTCTGGGGCCAACGTCCTGACTTTC. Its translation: CASSERGSGANVLTF.

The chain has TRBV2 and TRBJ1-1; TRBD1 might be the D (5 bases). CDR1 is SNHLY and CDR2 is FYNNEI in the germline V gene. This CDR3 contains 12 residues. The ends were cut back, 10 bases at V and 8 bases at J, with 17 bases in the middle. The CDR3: CATKGSSVEAFF. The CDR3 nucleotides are TGTGCCACGAAGGGGTCCTCGGTGGAAGCTTTCTTT.

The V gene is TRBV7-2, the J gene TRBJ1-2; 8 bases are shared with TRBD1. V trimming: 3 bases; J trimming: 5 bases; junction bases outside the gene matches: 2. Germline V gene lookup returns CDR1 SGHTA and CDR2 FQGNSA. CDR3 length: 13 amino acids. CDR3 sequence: CASSLDRVYGYTF. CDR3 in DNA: TGTGCCAGCAGCTTGGACAGGGTTTATGGCTACACCTTC.

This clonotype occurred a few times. This CDR3 is CASRGLAGGGGQFF. The CDR3 DNA reads as TGTGCCAGCAGGGGACTAGCGGGAGGCGGGGGGCAGTTCTTC. This chain links TRBV6-1 with TRBJ2-1, with TRBD2 matching over 15 bases. This CDR3 spans 14 amino acids. Losses at the gene ends were 6 bases for V and 12 bases for J; bases not matched to a gene: 6. Germline lookup yields CDR1 MNHNS and CDR2 SASEGT.

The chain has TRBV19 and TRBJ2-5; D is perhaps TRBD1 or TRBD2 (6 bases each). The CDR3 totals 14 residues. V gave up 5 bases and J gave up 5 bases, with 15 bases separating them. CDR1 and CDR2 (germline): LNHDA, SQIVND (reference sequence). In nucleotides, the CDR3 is TGTGCCAGTAGTCTGTCGGGGGCCAGGGAGACCCAGTACTTC. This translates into CASSLSGARETQYF.

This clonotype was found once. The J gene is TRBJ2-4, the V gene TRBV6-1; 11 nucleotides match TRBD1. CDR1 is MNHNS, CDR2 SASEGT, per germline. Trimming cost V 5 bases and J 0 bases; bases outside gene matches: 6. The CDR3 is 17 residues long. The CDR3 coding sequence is TGTGCCAGCAGTCCGTTGGACAGGGGGCTAGCCAAAAACATTCAGTACTTC. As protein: CASSPLDRGLAKNIQYF.

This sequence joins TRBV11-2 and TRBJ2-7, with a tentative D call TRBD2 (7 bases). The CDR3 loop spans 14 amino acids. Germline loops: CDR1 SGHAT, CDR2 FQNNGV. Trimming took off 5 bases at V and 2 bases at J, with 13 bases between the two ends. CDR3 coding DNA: TGTGCCAGCAGCCCCGAGGGGGGGACCTACGAGCAGTACTTC. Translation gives CASSPEGGTYEQYF.

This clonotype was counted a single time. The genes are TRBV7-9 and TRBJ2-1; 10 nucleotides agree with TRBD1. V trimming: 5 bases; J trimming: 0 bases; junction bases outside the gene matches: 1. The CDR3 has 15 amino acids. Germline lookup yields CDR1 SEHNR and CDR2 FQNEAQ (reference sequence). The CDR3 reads CASSGQGGSYNEQFF. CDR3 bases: TGTGCCAGCAGCGGACAGGGGGGCTCCTACAATGAGCAGTTCTTC.

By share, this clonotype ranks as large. The chain's CDR3 is CSARGQGGYGYTF. Written as DNA, the CDR3 is TGCAGTGCTAGAGGACAGGGGGGATATGGCTACACCTTC. The J gene is TRBJ1-2, the V gene TRBV20-1; TRBD1 aligns across 9 bases. The CDR3 extends over 13 amino acids. V shed 1 base and J 5 bases; nucleotides not matched to a gene: 2. Germline loops: CDR1 DFQATT, CDR2 SNEGSKA (reference sequence).

The CDR3 region has the DNA TGTGCCACTTCCGGGGGAGCCCTCAACACTGAAGCTTTCTTT. Its protein product is CATSGGALNTEAFF. The chain couples TRBV24-1 to TRBJ1-1; D perhaps matches TRBD1 (5 bases). The CDR3 spans 14 residues. The ends were cut back, 10 bases at V and 2 bases at J, with 16 bases in the middle. Germline V CDR1 and CDR2: KGHDR, SFDVKD.

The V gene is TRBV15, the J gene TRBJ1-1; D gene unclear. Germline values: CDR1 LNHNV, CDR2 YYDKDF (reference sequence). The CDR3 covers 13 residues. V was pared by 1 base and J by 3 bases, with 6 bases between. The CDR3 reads CATSRGTDTEAFF. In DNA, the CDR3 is TGTGCCACCAGCAGAGGGACTGACACTGAAGCTTTCTTT.

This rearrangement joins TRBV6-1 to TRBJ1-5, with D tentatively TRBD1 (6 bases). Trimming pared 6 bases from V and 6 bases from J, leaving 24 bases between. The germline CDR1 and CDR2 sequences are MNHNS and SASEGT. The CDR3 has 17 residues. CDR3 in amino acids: CASRAPGAGGRGQPQHF. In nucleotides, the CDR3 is TGTGCCAGCAGAGCTCCGGGGGCTGGGGGACGGGGTCAGCCCCAGCATTTT.

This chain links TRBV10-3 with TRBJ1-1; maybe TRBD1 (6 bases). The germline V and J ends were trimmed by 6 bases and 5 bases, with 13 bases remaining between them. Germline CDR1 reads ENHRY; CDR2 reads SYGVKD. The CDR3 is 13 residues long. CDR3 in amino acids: CAIRGTGTTEAFF. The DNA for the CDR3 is TGTGCCATCAGGGGGACGGGGACAACTGAAGCTTTCTTT.